The 29 T cell receptor beta chains presented below share a single source sample, sequenced in a study of blood T cell repertoires in COVID-19. Profiling relied on immunoSEQ multiplex PCR, and the TCRdb table lists in-frame clones only, not all of them. The sample shows roughly 230,000 clones, 65% to 85% of them seen only once. The sample comprised peripheral blood. Receptors originate from a man aged 35-49 years with active or convalescent COVID-19.

This clone was recorded many times. The chain carries TRBV7-2 and TRBJ2-5, with 8 bases that match TRBD1. The trim removed 5 bases at V and 1 base at J, leaving 12 bases unmatched. The CDR3 is made up of 17 amino acids. Looked up from germline, CDR1 is SGHTA and CDR2 is FQGNSA. In nucleotides, the CDR3 is TGTGCCAGCAGCCCCCGCCAGGGGGCATTCTCCCAAGAGACCCAGTACTTC. Its translation: CASSPRQGAFSQETQYF.

This clone was observed a few times. The V gene is TRBV6-4, the J gene TRBJ2-3, with TRBD1 matching 9 bases. CDR1 and CDR2 (germline): MRHNA, SNTAGT. Trimming removed 4 bases from V and 8 bases from J; junction bases left unmatched: 7. This CDR3 has 14 residues. The CDR3 sequence: CASSATGGAGTQYF. The CDR3 nucleotides are TGTGCCAGCAGTGCGACAGGGGGAGCGGGTACGCAGTATTTT.

This chain uses TRBV3-1 (or the pseudogene TRBV3-2) with TRBJ2-1, with 14 bases fitting TRBD2. The CDR3 runs to 17 residues. Germline V lookup: CDR1 LGHDT, CDR2 YNNKEL (reference sequence). J gave up 7 bases and V 4 bases, and 9 bases lay outside the gene matches. The CDR3 nucleotides read TGTGCCAGCAGCCGTTACGGGACTAGCGGGAGTCGGAATGAGCAGTTCTTC. Translated, it gives CASSRYGTSGSRNEQFF.

V is TRBV7-2 and J is TRBJ1-6, with 9 bases fitting TRBD1. Losses at the gene ends were 2 bases for V and 10 bases for J; bases not matched to a gene: 6. Germline CDR1 is SGHTA and CDR2 is FQGNSA. The CDR3 consists of 15 residues. CDR3 region: CASSLTADRGSPLHF. The CDR3 DNA is TGTGCCAGCAGCTTAACCGCGGACAGGGGATCACCCCTCCACTTT.

The CDR3 nucleotides are TGTGCCAGCAGCGTAGGGACTAGCGGGAGGGCCGGGGAGCTGTTTTTT. Translation gives CASSVGTSGRAGELFF. The chain joins TRBV9 to TRBJ2-2; 15 nucleotides agree with TRBD2. Unmatched junction bases numbered 0, after V lost 0 bases and J lost 6 bases. CDR1 and CDR2 (germline): SGDLS, YYNGEE. CDR3 length equals 16 residues.

V is TRBV18 and J is TRBJ2-7, with 7 positions matching TRBD2. With V trimmed by 3 bases and J by 5 bases, 10 bases remained unmatched. From germline, CDR1 is KGHSH and CDR2 LQKENI. CDR3 size: 15 residues. The DNA of the CDR3 is TGTGCCAGCTCACCTACAATGATAGCGGGTGACGAGCAGTACTTC. Translation: CASSPTMIAGDEQYF.

The chain combines TRBV11-3 with TRBJ1-1; a possible D gene is TRBD1 (6 bases). The CDR3 extends over 16 amino acids. Trimming stripped 4 bases from V and 2 bases from J, with 17 bases between. The germline V gene encodes CDR1 SGHNT and CDR2 YENEEA. The CDR3 sequence is CASSSALTGGNTEAFF. The CDR3 DNA is TGTGCCAGCAGCTCCGCCCTGACAGGAGGAAACACTGAAGCTTTCTTT.

J is TRBJ2-7 and V is TRBV28; maybe TRBD2 (7 bases). Between the trimmed V and J ends, which lost 8 bases and 3 bases, there was a span of 14 bases. The CDR3 contains 13 residues. Germline CDR1 reads MDHEN; CDR2 reads SYDVKM. The CDR3 sequence: CASWGGANYEQYF. CDR3 nucleotides: TGTGCCAGCTGGGGGGGGGCGAACTACGAGCAGTACTTC.

The chain employs TRBV14 and TRBJ1-3; tentative D call: TRBD1 (5 bases). The ends were cut back, 4 bases at V and 4 bases at J, with 11 bases in the middle. Germline V lookup: CDR1 SGHDN, CDR2 FVKESK. This CDR3 comprises 14 residues. CDR3 residues: CASSRTSSGNTIYF. The CDR3 DNA sequence: TGTGCCAGCAGCCGGACATCCTCGGGAAACACCATATATTTT. Looking up the rest from reference TRBV14 and TRBJ1-3 gives the full variable domain: EAGVTQFPSHSVIEKGQTVTLRCDPISGHDNLYWYRRVMGKEIKFLLHFVKESKQDESGMPNNRFLAERTGGTYSTLKVQPAELEDSGVYFCASSRTSSGNTIYFGEGSWLTVV.

This chain connects TRBV2 to TRBJ1-4; TRBD1 is a possible D gene (5 bases). The V gene lost 4 bases and the J gene lost 5 bases, with 14 bases spanning the gap. There are 15 residues in the CDR3. Germline CDR1 and CDR2: SNHLY and FYNNEI. CDR3 loop: CASSVQAVRNEKLFF. As DNA, the CDR3 is TGTGCCAGCAGTGTACAGGCCGTTCGCAATGAAAAACTGTTTTTT.

The chain uses TRBV6-4 and TRBJ1-5, with 8 bases that match TRBD1. From germline, CDR1 is MRHNA and CDR2 SNTAGT. CDR3 length: 15 residues. The junction had 13 bases not matched to a gene; V was cut back by 8 bases and J by 7 bases. The CDR3 region is CASSPFAGGGQPQHF. The CDR3 DNA follows: TGTGCCAGCTCTCCGTTCGCAGGGGGCGGCCAGCCCCAGCATTTT.

CDR3 sequence: CASTGTGDSPLHF. CDR3 sequence (DNA): TGTGCCAGCACAGGGACAGGGGATTCACCCCTCCACTTT. This chain uses TRBV2 with TRBJ1-6; TRBD1 aligns across 10 bases. Germline lookup yields CDR1 SNHLY and CDR2 FYNNEI. The CDR3 runs 13 residues. With V trimmed by 7 bases and J by 8 bases, 2 bases remained unmatched.

V gene TRBV7-8 combines with J gene TRBJ2-7, with a weak D call TRBD2 (5 bases). V was pared by 5 bases and J by 3 bases, with 11 bases between. The CDR3 has 13 amino acids. The germline CDR1 and CDR2 sequences are SGHVS and FQNEAQ. CDR3 sequence reads: CASSGERYYEQYF. In DNA, the CDR3 is TGTGCCAGCAGCGGGGAGCGGTACTACGAGCAGTACTTC.

The chain employs TRBV12-3 or TRBV12-4 and TRBJ1-1; D possibly corresponds to TRBD1 (6 bases). V lost 4 bases and J 1 base, leaving 7 bases between the germline ends. The CDR3 is 13 amino acids. The CDR3 DNA sequence: TGTGCCAGCAGTTGGGGACAGAACACTGAAGCTTTCTTT. It encodes CASSWGQNTEAFF.

The CDR3 here is CATSDSLGTSGREQFF. DNA of the CDR3: TGTGCCACCAGTGATTCCCTCGGGACTAGCGGGAGGGAGCAGTTCTTC. The V gene is TRBV24-1, the J gene TRBJ2-1; TRBD2 matches 15 bases. CDR1 is KGHDR and CDR2 is SFDVKD in the germline V gene. With V trimmed by 2 bases and J by 10 bases, 5 bases remained unmatched. The CDR3 contains 16 residues.

The DNA for the CDR3 is TGTGCCAGTTTAATAGTCGGGGGACCAGGAGAAAAACTGTTTTTT. Its translation is CASLIVGGPGEKLFF. The V and J genes are TRBV2 and TRBJ1-4, with a possible D match to TRBD1 (5 bases). This CDR3 spans 15 amino acids. Germline V gene sequence: CDR1 SNHLY, CDR2 FYNNEI. V lost 9 bases, J lost 8 bases, and 22 bases lay in between.

The rearrangement links TRBV30 to TRBJ2-7; TRBD1 agrees at 7 bases. Trimming removed 6 bases from V and 0 bases from J; junction bases left unmatched: 5. CDR3 size: 13 residues. Germline V lookup: CDR1 GTSNPN, CDR2 SVGIG (reference sequence). The CDR3 region is CACMGQISYEQYF. The CDR3 DNA is TGTGCCTGTATGGGACAGATCTCCTACGAGCAGTACTTC.

The chain couples TRBV6-5 to TRBJ2-3; 7 positions agree with TRBD1. Germline CDR1 is MNHEY and CDR2 is SVGAGI. V lost 8 bases, J lost 2 bases, and 7 bases stayed unmatched. The CDR3 extends over 14 amino acids. DNA of the CDR3: TGTGCCAGCCGAATGACAGGGCTCACAGATACGCAGTATTTT. This gives the protein CASRMTGLTDTQYF.

The rearrangement joins TRBV12-3 or TRBV12-4 to TRBJ1-2; 7 nucleotides match TRBD1. With V trimmed by 5 bases and J by 5 bases, 5 bases remained unmatched. The CDR3 has 13 amino acids. In DNA, the CDR3 is TGTGCCAGCAGTCAGGGACAGAAGTATGGCTACACCTTC. Its protein product is CASSQGQKYGYTF.

V is TRBV2 and J is TRBJ1-2; no reliable D call. The V gene lost 7 bases and the J gene lost 4 bases, with 16 bases spanning the gap. Germline V gene sequence: CDR1 SNHLY, CDR2 FYNNEI. The CDR3 runs to 14 residues. For the CDR3, the DNA is TGTGCCAGCACGGAAACAGTAGCGATCTATGGCTACACCTTC. It is translated as CASTETVAIYGYTF.

This chain links TRBV7-8 with TRBJ1-5; a possible D gene is TRBD1 (6 bases). Germline CDR1 SGHVS, CDR2 FQNEAQ. Trimming removed 0 bases at V and 5 bases at J, with 8 bases between. The CDR3 runs to 14 residues. The CDR3 loop is CASSLAPGDQPQHF. The CDR3 DNA sequence: TGTGCCAGCAGCTTAGCGCCAGGGGATCAGCCCCAGCATTTT.

The chain has TRBV30 and TRBJ2-3; 11 nucleotides align to TRBD2. CDR3 length: 16 residues. V was clipped by 2 bases and J by 2 bases; unmatched bases: 6. Germline V gene data show CDR1 as GTSNPN and CDR2 as SVGIG (reference sequence). In DNA form, the CDR3 reads TGTGCCTGGAGTATTCTAGCGGGGGGAGACACAGATACGCAGTATTTT. Protein: CAWSILAGGDTDTQYF.

The V gene is TRBV6-5, the J gene TRBJ1-2; no firm D call. The germline CDR1 and CDR2 sequences are MNHEY and SVGAGI. The ends were cut back, 11 bases at V and 2 bases at J, with 15 bases in the middle. CDR3 length: 13 residues. In DNA, the CDR3 is TGTGCCGGCGGGCGGGCCCCAAACTATGGCTACACCTTC. Its translation: CAGGRAPNYGYTF.

This chain uses TRBV9 with TRBJ2-3; a possible D gene is TRBD1 (6 bases). The CDR3 spans 15 residues. Germline CDR1 SGDLS, CDR2 YYNGEE. Deletions cut 2 bases from V and 8 bases from J, with 18 bases between. The CDR3, as DNA: TGTGCCAGCAGCGTCAGGGAAGGGGGAATTGGTACGCAGTATTTT. It specifies CASSVREGGIGTQYF.

The chain uses TRBV7-2 and TRBJ1-1; D call uncertain. V dropped 5 bases and J dropped 0 bases, with 13 bases sitting between them. The CDR3 spans 15 residues. CDR1 SGHTA and CDR2 FQGNSA come from the germline V gene. The CDR3 DNA is TGTGCCAGCAGCCTAACCGTTAGTTTGAACACTGAAGCTTTCTTT. Amino acid sequence: CASSLTVSLNTEAFF.

This clone came up a few times. The V call is TRBV19, the J call TRBJ1-2, with a possible D match to TRBD1 (5 bases). CDR1 LNHDA and CDR2 SQIVND come from the germline V gene (reference sequence). V dropped 9 bases and J dropped 8 bases, with 19 bases sitting between them. This CDR3 region has 13 residues. The CDR3 DNA follows: TGTGCCAGCGAGGGGCAGGGAGCGGGGGGCTACACCTTC. Translated: CASEGQGAGGYTF.

This clone was detected only a few times. This specimen includes other DNA sequences encoding the same CDR3. V usage is TRBV6-6 and J usage is TRBJ1-5; D is uncertain. CDR1 MNHNY and CDR2 SVGAGI come from the germline V gene (reference sequence). V was clipped by 0 bases and J by 3 bases, with 6 bases between them. This CDR3 is built from 14 residues. The DNA for the CDR3 is TGTGCCAGCAGTTACTCAGAGGACAATCAGCCCCAGCATTTT. It encodes CASSYSEDNQPQHF.

The V call is TRBV11-3, the J call TRBJ2-2, with D maybe TRBD1 (5 bases). The germline V gene has CDR1 SGHNT and CDR2 YENEEA. V dropped 1 base and J dropped 0 bases, with 12 bases sitting between them. This CDR3 is 17 amino acids long. The CDR3 loop is CASSLVVGAANTGELFF. The CDR3 nucleotides read TGTGCCAGCAGCTTAGTGGTTGGGGCCGCGAACACCGGGGAGCTGTTTTTT.

About this clone: Other DNA sequences in the sample encode the same CDR3. V gene TRBV7-9 combines with J gene TRBJ1-5; D is perhaps TRBD1 (6 bases). This CDR3 spans 15 amino acids. V dropped 5 bases and J dropped 0 bases, with 11 bases sitting between them. Germline-derived CDR1 and CDR2 are SEHNR and FQNEAQ (reference sequence). CDR3 bases: TGTGCCAGCAGCCCCGGACAGTTTAGCAATCAGCCCCAGCATTTT. It is translated as CASSPGQFSNQPQHF.